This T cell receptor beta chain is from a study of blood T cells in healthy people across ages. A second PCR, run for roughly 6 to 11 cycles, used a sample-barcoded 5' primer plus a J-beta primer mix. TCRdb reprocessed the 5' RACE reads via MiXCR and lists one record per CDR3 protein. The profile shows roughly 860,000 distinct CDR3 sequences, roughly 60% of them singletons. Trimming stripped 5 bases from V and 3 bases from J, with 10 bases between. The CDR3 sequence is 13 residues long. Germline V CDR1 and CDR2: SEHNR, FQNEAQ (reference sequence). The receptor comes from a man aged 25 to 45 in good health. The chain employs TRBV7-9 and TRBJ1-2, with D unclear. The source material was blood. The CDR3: CASSPHSDYGYTF. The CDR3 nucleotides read TGTGCCAGCAGCCCCCATTCGGACTATGGCTACACCTTC.